This TCR beta chain was captured by sequencing in a study of T-cell memory formation after mild COVID-19. The study's findings and limits: Researchers found some responding clones in pre-infection memory, a sign that cross-reactive memory joined. Among clones peaking at day 37 in the second wave, SARS-CoV-2 specificity remained unconfirmed.

As regards this clonotype: The antigen is unknown.

Losses at the gene ends were 6 bases for V and 3 bases for J; bases not matched to a gene: 3. The CDR3 loop spans 12 amino acids. The germline gives CDR1 DFQATT, CDR2 SNEGSKA (reference sequence). TCRdb re-called the 5' RACE reads through MiXCR, storing one row per CDR3 protein. The table includes about 400,000 distinct CDR3 sequences, around a quarter detected once. V gene TRBV20-1 combines with J gene TRBJ2-7; 9 bases map to TRBD1. This clonotype was obtained from an adult woman who had mild COVID-19 (a few samples of this study predate the infection). Cell type and time point are not known. Sequencing used PBMCs or a T cell subset sorted from them (not recorded which). The CDR3 DNA sequence: TGCAGTGCCCGGACAGGGGACTACGAGCAGTACTTC. Translation gives CSARTGDYEQYF.